This T cell receptor (beta chain) was obtained from a study of post-analysis software for immune sequencing data. Study findings and constraints: Diversity measured as normalized Chao1 was significantly lower in multiple sclerosis patients than in controls. Batch-matched samples strongly co-clustered by F measure. Patients carried a few TRBV segments more frequently than controls did, and TRBV5-6, TRBV5-1 and TRBV20-1 were among them.

V gave up 2 bases and J gave up 4 bases, with 11 bases separating them. The germline V gene has CDR1 SSHAT and CDR2 FNYEAQ (reference sequence). The CDR3 spans 14 residues. This clonotype has at least ten counts. Its specificity is unknown. Researchers reported that TCR beta cDNA libraries carried unique molecular identifiers. TCRdb recomputed calls from the PCR reads with MiXCR, one row per CDR3 protein. The sample consists of under 900,000 distinct CDR3 sequences, about 53% of them appearing once. The specimen sequenced was blood. The chain joins TRBV7-7 to TRBJ2-5; D unclear. The receptor was derived from a girl under 18 with multiple sclerosis. The chain's CDR3 is CASSLKPRRETQYF. The CDR3 nucleotides read TGTGCCAGCAGCTTAAAACCTAGAAGAGAGACCCAGTACTTC. Drawing the rest from reference TRBV7-7 and TRBJ2-5, the complete variable domain is GAGVSQSPRYKVTKRGQDVTLRCDPISSHATLYWYQQALGQGPEFLTYFNYEAQPDKSGLPSDRFSAERPEGSISTLTIQRTEQRDSAMYRCASSLKPRRETQYFGPGTRLLVL.